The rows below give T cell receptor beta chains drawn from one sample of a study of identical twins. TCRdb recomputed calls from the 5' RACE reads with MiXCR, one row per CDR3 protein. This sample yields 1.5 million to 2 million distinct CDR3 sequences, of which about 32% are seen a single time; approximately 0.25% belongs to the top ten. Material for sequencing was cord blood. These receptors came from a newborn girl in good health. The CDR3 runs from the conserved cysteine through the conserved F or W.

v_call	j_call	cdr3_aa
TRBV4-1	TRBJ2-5	CASSQGPRQENQYF
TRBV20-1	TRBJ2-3	CSAPGRPDTQYF
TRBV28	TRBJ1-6	CASSSRKGVWGSPLHF
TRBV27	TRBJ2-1	CASKSRAYEQFF
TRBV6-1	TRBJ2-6	CASSERSTGANVLTF
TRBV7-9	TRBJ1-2	CASSMNRDRNYGYTF
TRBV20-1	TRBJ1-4	CSARPTALGEKLFF
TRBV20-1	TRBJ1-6	CSAVQGSTGENSPLHF
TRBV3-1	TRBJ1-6	CASRGIDNSPLQF
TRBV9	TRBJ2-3	CASSDPIPYSTDTQYF
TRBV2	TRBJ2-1	CASRRASGANEQFF
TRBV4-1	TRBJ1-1	CASSQDSGPTEAFF
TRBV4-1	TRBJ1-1	CASSRHLSMNTEAFF
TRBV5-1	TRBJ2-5	CASSSQTVTDETQYF
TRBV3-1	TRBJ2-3	CASSQLAGQTDTQYF
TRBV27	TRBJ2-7	CASSLAGQNEQYF
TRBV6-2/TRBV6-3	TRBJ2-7	CASSPRRGGRNEQYF
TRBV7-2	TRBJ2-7	CASSLAGSSGYEQYF
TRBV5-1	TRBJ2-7	CASSFFGTGGTAQYF
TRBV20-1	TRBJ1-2	CSASLAGEEGYGYTF
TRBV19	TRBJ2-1	CASSIGVAGVFNEQFF
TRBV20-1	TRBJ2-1	CSARDSHSPYNEQFF
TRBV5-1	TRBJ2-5	CASSSVATQETQYF
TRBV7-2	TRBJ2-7	CASSFRTRDEQYF
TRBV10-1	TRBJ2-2	CASKDGTGELFF
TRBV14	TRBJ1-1	CASSQDVDLERLMNAEAFF
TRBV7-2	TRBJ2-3	CASSIAPQVITDTQYF